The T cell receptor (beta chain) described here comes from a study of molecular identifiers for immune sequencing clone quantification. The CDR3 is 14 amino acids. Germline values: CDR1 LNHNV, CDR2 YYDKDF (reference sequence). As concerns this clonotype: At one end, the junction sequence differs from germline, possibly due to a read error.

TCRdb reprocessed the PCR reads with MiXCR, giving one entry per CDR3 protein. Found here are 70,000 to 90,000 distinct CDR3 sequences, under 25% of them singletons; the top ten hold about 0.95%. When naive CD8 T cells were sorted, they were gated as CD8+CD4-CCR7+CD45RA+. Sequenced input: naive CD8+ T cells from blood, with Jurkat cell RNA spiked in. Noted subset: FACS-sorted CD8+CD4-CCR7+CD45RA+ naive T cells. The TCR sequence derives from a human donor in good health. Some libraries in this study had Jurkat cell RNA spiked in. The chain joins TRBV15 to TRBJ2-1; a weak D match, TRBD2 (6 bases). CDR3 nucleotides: TGTGCCACCAGCAGAGTAGGACTAAGCAATGAGCAGATCTTC. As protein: CATSRVGLSNEQIF.